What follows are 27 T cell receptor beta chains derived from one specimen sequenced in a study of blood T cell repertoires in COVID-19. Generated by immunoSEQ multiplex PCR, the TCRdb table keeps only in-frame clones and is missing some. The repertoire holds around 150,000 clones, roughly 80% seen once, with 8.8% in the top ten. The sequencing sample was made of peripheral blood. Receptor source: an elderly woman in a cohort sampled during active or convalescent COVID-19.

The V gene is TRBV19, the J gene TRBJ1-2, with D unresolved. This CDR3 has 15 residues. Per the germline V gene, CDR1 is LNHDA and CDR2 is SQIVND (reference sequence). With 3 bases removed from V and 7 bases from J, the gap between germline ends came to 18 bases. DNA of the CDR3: TGTGCCAGTAGTATGGAGTCACCAAATCGAGGTGGCTACACCTTC. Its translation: CASSMESPNRGGYTF.

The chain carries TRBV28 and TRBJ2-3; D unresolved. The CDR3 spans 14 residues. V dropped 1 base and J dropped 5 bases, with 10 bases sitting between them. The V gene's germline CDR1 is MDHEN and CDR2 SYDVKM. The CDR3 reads CASSLYTVGDTQYF. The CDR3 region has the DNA TGTGCCAGCAGTTTATATACAGTAGGAGATACGCAGTATTTT.

CDR3 sequence: CAISEEGTDNSPLHF. The CDR3 bases are TGTGCCATCAGTGAGGAAGGGACAGATAATTCACCCCTCCACTTT. The genes are TRBV10-3 and TRBJ1-6, with TRBD1 matching over 7 bases. The trim removed 2 bases at V and 5 bases at J, leaving 3 bases unmatched. CDR1 is ENHRY, CDR2 SYGVKD, per germline. The CDR3 spans 15 residues.

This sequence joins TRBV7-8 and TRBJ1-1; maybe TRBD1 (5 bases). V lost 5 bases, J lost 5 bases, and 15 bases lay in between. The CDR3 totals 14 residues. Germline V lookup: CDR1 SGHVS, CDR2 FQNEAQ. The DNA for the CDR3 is TGTGCCAGCAGCCAGGGAGGGTATGGGACTGAAGCTTTCTTT. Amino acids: CASSQGGYGTEAFF.

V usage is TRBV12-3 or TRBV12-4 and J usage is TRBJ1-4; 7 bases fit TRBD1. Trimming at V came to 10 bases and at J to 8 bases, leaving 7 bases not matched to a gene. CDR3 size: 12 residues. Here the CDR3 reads CATQGVEEKLFF. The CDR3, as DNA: TGTGCCACGCAGGGGGTCGAGGAAAAACTGTTTTTT.

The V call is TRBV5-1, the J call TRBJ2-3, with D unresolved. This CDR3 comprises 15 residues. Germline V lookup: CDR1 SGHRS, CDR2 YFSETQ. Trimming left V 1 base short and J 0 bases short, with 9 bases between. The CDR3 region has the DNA TGCGCCAGCAGCTTGATTCCGACTAGCACAGATACGCAGTATTTT. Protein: CASSLIPTSTDTQYF.

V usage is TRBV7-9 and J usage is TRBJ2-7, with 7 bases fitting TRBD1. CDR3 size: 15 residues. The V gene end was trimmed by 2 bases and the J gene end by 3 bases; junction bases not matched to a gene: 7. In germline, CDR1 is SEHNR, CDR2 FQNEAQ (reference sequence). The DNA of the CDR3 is TGTGCCAGCAGCTTACGAATGACAGGGATCTACGAGCAGTACTTC. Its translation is CASSLRMTGIYEQYF.

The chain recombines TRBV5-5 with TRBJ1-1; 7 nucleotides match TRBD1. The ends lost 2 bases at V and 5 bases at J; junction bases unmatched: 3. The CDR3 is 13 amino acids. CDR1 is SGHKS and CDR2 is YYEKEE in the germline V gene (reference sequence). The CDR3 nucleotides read TGTGCCAGCAGCTTTTCCAGGGGGACTGAAGCTTTCTTT. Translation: CASSFSRGTEAFF.

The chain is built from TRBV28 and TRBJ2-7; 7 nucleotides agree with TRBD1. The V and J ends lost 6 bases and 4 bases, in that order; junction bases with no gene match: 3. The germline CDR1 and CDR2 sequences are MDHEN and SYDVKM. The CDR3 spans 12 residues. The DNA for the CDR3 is TGTGCCAGCAGCGAACAGGGGTACGAGCAGTACGTC. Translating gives CASSEQGYEQYV.

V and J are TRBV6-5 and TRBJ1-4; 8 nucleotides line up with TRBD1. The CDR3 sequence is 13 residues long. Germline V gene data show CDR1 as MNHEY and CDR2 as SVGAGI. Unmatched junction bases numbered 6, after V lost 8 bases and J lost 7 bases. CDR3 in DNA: TGTGCCAGCTCCCGCAGGGGGCGTGAAAAACTGTTTTTT. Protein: CASSRRGREKLFF.

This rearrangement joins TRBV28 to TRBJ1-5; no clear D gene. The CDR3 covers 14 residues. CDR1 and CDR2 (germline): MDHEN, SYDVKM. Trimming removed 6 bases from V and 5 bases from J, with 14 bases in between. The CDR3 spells CASSRVKSYQPQHF. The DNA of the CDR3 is TGTGCCAGCAGCCGCGTAAAATCTTATCAGCCCCAGCATTTT.

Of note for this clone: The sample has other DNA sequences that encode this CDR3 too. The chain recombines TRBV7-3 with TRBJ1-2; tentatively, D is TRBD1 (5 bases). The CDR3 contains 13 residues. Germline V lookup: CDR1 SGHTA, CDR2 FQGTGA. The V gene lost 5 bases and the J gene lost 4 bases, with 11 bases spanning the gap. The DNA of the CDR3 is TGTGCCAGCAGCCTCAGGGAGGGCTATGGCTACACCTTC. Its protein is CASSLREGYGYTF.

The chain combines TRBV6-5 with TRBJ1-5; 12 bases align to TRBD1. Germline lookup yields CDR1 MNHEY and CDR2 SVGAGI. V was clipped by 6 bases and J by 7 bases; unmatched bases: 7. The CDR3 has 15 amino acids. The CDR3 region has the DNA TGTGCCAGCAGACGGGACAGGGGGCATCGGCAGCCCCAGCATTTT. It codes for CASRRDRGHRQPQHF.

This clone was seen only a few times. The CDR3 loop reads CASRMREASYEQYV. For the CDR3, the DNA is TGTGCCAGCAGAATGAGGGAGGCTAGCTACGAGCAGTACGTC. The chain links TRBV5-6 to TRBJ2-7; D may be TRBD2 (6 bases). The CDR3 extends over 14 amino acids. CDR1 and CDR2 (germline): SGHDT, YYEEEE. V was trimmed by 5 bases and J by 3 bases, leaving 15 bases between them.

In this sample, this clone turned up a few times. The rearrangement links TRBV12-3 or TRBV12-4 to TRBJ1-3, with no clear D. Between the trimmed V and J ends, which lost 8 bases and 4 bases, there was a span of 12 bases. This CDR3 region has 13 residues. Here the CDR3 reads CASERPWGNTIYF. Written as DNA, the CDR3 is TGTGCCAGCGAGAGGCCATGGGGAAACACCATATATTTT.

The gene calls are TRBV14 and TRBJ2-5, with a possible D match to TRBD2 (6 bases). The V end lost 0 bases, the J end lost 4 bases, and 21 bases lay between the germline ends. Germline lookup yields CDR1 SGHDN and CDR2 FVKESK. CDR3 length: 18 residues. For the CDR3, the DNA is TGTGCCAGCAGCCAAGACCCCCCCAGCGAGTGGGGGGTAGAGACCCAGTACTTC. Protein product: CASSQDPPSEWGVETQYF.

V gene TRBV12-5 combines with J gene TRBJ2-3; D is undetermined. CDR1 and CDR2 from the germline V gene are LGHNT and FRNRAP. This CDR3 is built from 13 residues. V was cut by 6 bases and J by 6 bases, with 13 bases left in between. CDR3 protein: CASGLRGGDTQYF. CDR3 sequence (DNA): TGTGCTAGTGGCCTCCGAGGTGGGGATACGCAGTATTTT.

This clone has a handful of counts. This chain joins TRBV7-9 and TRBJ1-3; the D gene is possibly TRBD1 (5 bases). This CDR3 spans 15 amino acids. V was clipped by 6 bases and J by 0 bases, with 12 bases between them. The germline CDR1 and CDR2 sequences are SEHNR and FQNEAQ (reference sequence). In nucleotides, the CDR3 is TGTGCCAGCAGGCCACAGGTCCTCTCTGGAAACACCATATATTTT. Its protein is CASRPQVLSGNTIYF.

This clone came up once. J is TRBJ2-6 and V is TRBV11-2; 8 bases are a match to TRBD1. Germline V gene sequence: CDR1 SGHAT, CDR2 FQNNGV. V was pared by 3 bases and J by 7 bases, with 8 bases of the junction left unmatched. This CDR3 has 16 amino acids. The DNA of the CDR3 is TGTGCCAGCAGCTTGGGGTCAGGGACAGGTGCCAACGTCCTGACTTTC. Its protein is CASSLGSGTGANVLTF.

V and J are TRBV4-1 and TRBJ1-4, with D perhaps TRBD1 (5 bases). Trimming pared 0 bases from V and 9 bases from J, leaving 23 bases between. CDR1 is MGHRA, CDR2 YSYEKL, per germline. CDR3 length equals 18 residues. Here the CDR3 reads CASSQDSAGGDRRQKLFF. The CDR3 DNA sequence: TGCGCCAGCAGCCAAGATAGTGCAGGAGGGGATAGGAGACAAAAACTGTTTTTT.

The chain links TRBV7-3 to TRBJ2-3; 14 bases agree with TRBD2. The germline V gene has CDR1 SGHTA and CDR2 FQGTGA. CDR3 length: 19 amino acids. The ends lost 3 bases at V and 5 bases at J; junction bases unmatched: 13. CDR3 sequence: CASSFVGLAGGLGRDTQYF. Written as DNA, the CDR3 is TGTGCCAGCAGCTTCGTCGGACTAGCGGGGGGCCTTGGGAGAGATACGCAGTATTTT.

CDR3 DNA sequence: TGTGCCAGCAGTGGCCGCGGTAGTGAGCAGTTCTTC. It translates to CASSGRGSEQFF. The V gene is TRBV2, the J gene TRBJ2-1; no reliable D call. CDR1 is SNHLY and CDR2 is FYNNEI in the germline V gene. This CDR3 is built from 12 residues. V was shortened by 4 bases and J by 9 bases, with 10 bases between the two germline ends.

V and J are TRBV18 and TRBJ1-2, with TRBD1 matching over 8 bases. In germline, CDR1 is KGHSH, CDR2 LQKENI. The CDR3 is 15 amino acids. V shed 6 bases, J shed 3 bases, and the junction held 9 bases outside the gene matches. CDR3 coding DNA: TGTGCCAGCTCCCAAGGACAGGGACTCGACTATGGCTACACCTTC. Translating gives CASSQGQGLDYGYTF.

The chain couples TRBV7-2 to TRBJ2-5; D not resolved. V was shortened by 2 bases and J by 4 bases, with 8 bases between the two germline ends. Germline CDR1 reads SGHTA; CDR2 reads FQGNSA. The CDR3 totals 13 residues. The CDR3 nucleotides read TGTGCCAGCAGCTTAAGCCAGCGAGAGACCCAGTACTTC. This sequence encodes CASSLSQRETQYF.

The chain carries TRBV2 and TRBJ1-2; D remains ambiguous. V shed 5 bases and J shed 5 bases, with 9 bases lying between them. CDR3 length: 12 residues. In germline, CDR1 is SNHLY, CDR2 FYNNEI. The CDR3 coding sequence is TGTGCCAGCAGTAAGGACTCGTATGGCTACACCTTC. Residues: CASSKDSYGYTF.

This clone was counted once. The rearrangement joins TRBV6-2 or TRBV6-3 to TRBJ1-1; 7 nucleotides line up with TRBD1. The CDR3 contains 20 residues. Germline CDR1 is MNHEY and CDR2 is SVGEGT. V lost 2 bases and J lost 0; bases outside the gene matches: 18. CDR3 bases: TGTGCCAGCAGTTACCCCGGACAGGTCGGGAGTTCGGCCATGAACACTGAAGCTTTCTTT. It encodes CASSYPGQVGSSAMNTEAFF.

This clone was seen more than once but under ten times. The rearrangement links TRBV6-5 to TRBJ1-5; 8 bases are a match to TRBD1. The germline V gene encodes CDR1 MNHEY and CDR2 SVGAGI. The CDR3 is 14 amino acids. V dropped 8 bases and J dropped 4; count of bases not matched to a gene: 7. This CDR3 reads CASEQGGQNQPQHF. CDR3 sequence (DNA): TGTGCCAGCGAACAGGGGGGCCAGAATCAGCCCCAGCATTTT.